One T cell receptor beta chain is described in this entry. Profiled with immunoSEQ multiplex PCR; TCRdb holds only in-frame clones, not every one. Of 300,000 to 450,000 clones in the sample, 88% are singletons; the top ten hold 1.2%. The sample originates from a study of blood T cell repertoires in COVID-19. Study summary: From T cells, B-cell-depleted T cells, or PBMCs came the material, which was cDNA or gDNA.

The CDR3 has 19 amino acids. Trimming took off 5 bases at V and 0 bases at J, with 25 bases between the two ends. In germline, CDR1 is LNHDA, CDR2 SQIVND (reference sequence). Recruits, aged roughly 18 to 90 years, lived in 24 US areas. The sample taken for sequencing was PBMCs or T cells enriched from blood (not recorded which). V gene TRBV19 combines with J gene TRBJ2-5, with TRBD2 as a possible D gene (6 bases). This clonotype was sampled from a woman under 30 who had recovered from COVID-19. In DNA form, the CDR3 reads TGTGCCAGTAGTGACGCCGGGAGTTATCTTACCATTTACCAAGAGACCCAGTACTTC. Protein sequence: CASSDAGSYLTIYQETQYF.